This entry is about one TCR beta chain. No cognate antigen has been identified for it. Within one base of it there is no much larger clone, and no base qualities were kept. The collaborating institutions used their own protocols to collect whole blood in K2EDTA tubes. For TCRbeta analysis, collaborators shipped samples in one of three forms: frozen whole blood, isolated PBMCs, or DNA extracted from either of those sample types. This entry is derived from a study of blood T cell repertoires in COVID-19 (dated by TCRdb to about 2020). About the study as a whole: Samples from collaborators originated in the United States, Italy and Spain and spanned both the acute and convalescent phases of COVID-19. The dataset comprised deeply sampled blood TCRbeta repertoires from subjects exposed to, actively infected with, or recovered from COVID-19. Samples were obtained from the ongoing ImmuneRACE study (first 160 participants) and from over a thousand subjects provided by 6 global collaborators. The sample metadata nearly always contained a de-identified subject ID, COVID-19 status, age in years and sex. Where available, HLA class I and class II types were taken from metadata supplied by the sample provider and were not determined by assay-based typing. The repertoires were made available in a free public database intended to serve as a resource for research on the immune response to SARS-CoV-2. The prospective study material was composed of cDNA or gDNA derived from T cells, B-cell-depleted T cells, or PBMCs.

V trim: 6 bases; J trim: 4 bases; unmatched bases: 6. Looking up the germline V gene yields CDR1 MNHEY and CDR2 SVGAGI. Taken from cysteine to phenylalanine, the CDR3 has 14 residues. Of the read, only the CDR3 DNA is kept; its 42 bases are in frame from base 1. General findings and caveats noted by the study authors: The quantity of clinical and demographic metadata differed by source and by participant and was supplied without curation.

TCRbeta CDR3 regions were amplified from genomic DNA by means of the immunoSEQ Assay, a bias-controlled multiplex PCR. The study's own analysis went as follows. Nucleated cell counts per sample were estimated from amplification of reference gene primers within the assay. To quantify the absolute abundance of each unique TCRbeta CDR3 rearrangement, sequence reads were collapsed and filtered. For each sample, productive Simpson clonality was calculated as the square root of Simpson's diversity index across productive rearrangements. TCRdb provides this immuneACCESS table in a form limited to in-frame rearrangements. Some clones are lacking; in checked studies, under half of them reflect an unresolved V gene, and why the rest are absent is not known. V, J and clone size reflect that table, while D and trimming were determined from the DNA. Here the sample has around 68,000 clones; about nine tenths occur a single time. The top ten clones comprise roughly 1.5% of the sample.

The chain employs TRBV6-5 and TRBJ1-1, with 9 bases matching TRBD1. The TCR originated in a human donor in a cohort sampled during active COVID-19. The sample taken for sequencing was peripheral blood. The DNA sequence is as follows: TGTGCCAGCAGACGGGACAGGGAGGGCACTGAAGCTTTCTTT. Its amino acids are CASRRDREGTEAFF.